Each of the 31 T cell receptor beta chains below was sequenced from the same sample in a study of blood T cell repertoires in COVID-19 (dated by TCRdb to 2019 to 2021). The method was the immunoSEQ multiplex PCR assay. In its TCRdb copy, this immuneACCESS table keeps in-frame sequences only and misses some clones. Where compared with another copy, unresolved V genes explain less than half of these, and the others have no known cause. This sample comprises some 260,000 clones, about 81% of them detected only once. The leading ten clones occupy around 4.1% of the sample. Specimen: PBMCs or T cells enriched from blood (not recorded which). These TCRs come from a man under 40 with acute COVID-19.

The chain combines TRBV18 with TRBJ2-2; weak D call: TRBD1 (5 bases). With 3 bases removed from V and 7 bases from J, the gap between germline ends came to 21 bases. The CDR3 contains 17 residues. Per germline, CDR1 KGHSH and CDR2 LQKENI. CDR3 protein: CASSPYAGRQFVGELFF. CDR3 bases: TGTGCCAGCTCACCCTATGCAGGGCGTCAGTTCGTCGGGGAGCTGTTTTTT.

This clone came up once. The chain recombines TRBV3-1 (or the pseudogene TRBV3-2) with TRBJ1-4, with D hard to call. With 3 bases removed from V and 4 bases from J, the gap between germline ends came to 6 bases. This CDR3 spans 13 amino acids. CDR1 and CDR2 (germline): LGHDT, YNNKEL (reference sequence). CDR3 region: CASSQRINEKLFF. CDR3 in DNA: TGTGCCAGCAGCCAGCGGATTAATGAAAAACTGTTTTTT.

The chain joins TRBV5-4 to TRBJ1-1; 9 bases are a match to TRBD1. The CDR3 loop spans 17 amino acids. The junction had 13 bases not matched to a gene; V was cut back by 4 bases and J by 3 bases. Germline V lookup: CDR1 SGHNT, CDR2 YYREEE (reference sequence). CDR3: CASSSQQGALRDTEAFF. The CDR3 bases are TGTGCCAGCAGCAGCCAACAGGGGGCGTTGCGGGACACTGAAGCTTTCTTT.

This clone has just a few counts. The J gene is TRBJ2-1, the V gene TRBV28; TRBD2 matches at 7 bases. Per germline, CDR1 MDHEN and CDR2 SYDVKM. V gave up 5 bases and J gave up 7 bases; unmatched junction bases: 14. This CDR3 contains 16 residues. CDR3 sequence: CASSPSSGTIKNEQFF. CDR3 DNA: TGTGCCAGCAGTCCATCGTCCGGGACTATCAAAAATGAGCAGTTCTTC.

This chain joins TRBV25-1 and TRBJ1-2; D may be TRBD1 (6 bases). Per the germline V gene, CDR1 is MGHDK and CDR2 is SYGVNS. The CDR3 runs 12 residues. Between the trimmed V and J ends, which lost 8 bases and 7 bases, there was a span of 14 bases. This CDR3 is CASGGVGGGYTF. The CDR3 DNA reads TGTGCCAGCGGGGGAGTAGGGGGTGGCTACACCTTC.

Worth noting for this clone: At the DNA level, this CDR3 is encoded by other sequences in the same sample as well. V and J are TRBV5-1 and TRBJ2-1, with D possibly matching TRBD2 (5 bases). CDR1 and CDR2 (germline): SGHRS, YFSETQ. The CDR3 is 16 residues long. Trimming shortened V by 4 bases and J by 0 bases, and 14 bases separated the two germline ends. CDR3 sequence: CASSGSRGSSYNEQFF. The CDR3 DNA reads as TGCGCCAGCAGCGGTTCCCGGGGTAGCTCCTACAATGAGCAGTTCTTC.

This chain uses TRBV3-1 (or the pseudogene TRBV3-2) with TRBJ2-3; perhaps TRBD2 as D (5 bases). Trimming pared 1 base from V and 0 bases from J, leaving 8 bases between. From germline, CDR1 is LGHDT and CDR2 YNNKEL (reference sequence). CDR3 length: 15 amino acids. CDR3 nucleotide sequence: TGTGCCAGCAGCCAAGGTGGGAGCAGCACAGATACGCAGTATTTT. It is translated as CASSQGGSSTDTQYF.

The genes are TRBV30 and TRBJ2-2; the match to TRBD1 covers 10 bases. This CDR3 contains 14 residues. Looked up from germline, CDR1 is GTSNPN and CDR2 is SVGIG (reference sequence). The trim removed 2 bases at V and 4 bases at J, leaving 1 base unmatched. The CDR3, as DNA: TGTGCCTGGAGTAGGACAGGGGGCACCGGGGAGCTGTTTTTT. Amino acid sequence: CAWSRTGGTGELFF.

The chain joins TRBV28 to TRBJ1-1; 8 positions match TRBD1. The J segment lost 4 bases and the V segment lost 7 bases, leaving 5 bases of the junction unmatched. Germline CDR1 is MDHEN and CDR2 is SYDVKM. The CDR3 has 13 residues. The CDR3 DNA reads TGTGCCAGCATAGTTACAGGGGGCACTGAAGCTTTCTTT. It specifies CASIVTGGTEAFF. Full variable domain (missing parts from reference TRBV28 and TRBJ1-1): DVKVTQSSRYLVKRTGEKVFLECVQDMDHENMFWYRQDPGLGLRLIYFSYDVKMKEKGDIPEGYSVSREKKERFSLILESASTNQTSMYLCASIVTGGTEAFFGQGTRLTVV.

This chain joins TRBV24-1 and TRBJ1-2, with 9 bases that match TRBD1. The V and J ends lost 4 bases and 11 bases, in that order; junction bases with no gene match: 10. The CDR3 loop spans 14 amino acids. Germline V gene data show CDR1 as KGHDR and CDR2 as SFDVKD. The CDR3 protein is CATSEPGQGRGYTF. For the CDR3, the DNA is TGTGCCACCAGTGAACCGGGACAGGGTCGGGGGTACACCTTC.

The gene calls are TRBV3-1 (or the pseudogene TRBV3-2) and TRBJ1-1; TRBD1 agrees at 7 bases. V shed 0 bases, J shed 7 bases, and the junction held 14 bases outside the gene matches. Germline-derived CDR1 and CDR2 are LGHDT and YNNKEL (reference sequence). The CDR3 spans 17 residues. This CDR3 reads CASSQERVFGTVVEAFF. For the CDR3, the DNA is TGTGCCAGCAGCCAAGAAAGAGTCTTCGGGACAGTTGTTGAAGCTTTCTTT.

In its sample, this clone was seen once. The rearrangement links TRBV5-4 to TRBJ2-1; D is unclear. Germline V lookup: CDR1 SGHNT, CDR2 YYREEE (reference sequence). Between the trimmed V and J ends, which lost 5 bases and 4 bases, there was a span of 19 bases. The CDR3 is 16 residues long. The CDR3 protein is CASRIDQAVVYNEQFF. CDR3 nucleotides: TGTGCCAGCAGAATAGACCAGGCAGTGGTTTACAATGAGCAGTTCTTC.

J is TRBJ2-1 and V is TRBV19; 9 bases agree with TRBD2. CDR3 length: 16 amino acids. J was trimmed by 2 bases and V by 5 bases; bases with no gene match: 7. CDR1 and CDR2 from the germline V gene are LNHDA and SQIVND (reference sequence). CDR3 in DNA: TGTGCCAGTAGTTTGCGACTAGCGGTAACCTACAATGAGCAGTTCTTC. Translation gives CASSLRLAVTYNEQFF.

This clone was seen just once. The chain joins TRBV18 to TRBJ2-6, with 8 bases lining up with TRBD1. The length of the CDR3 is 17 residues. The junction had 9 bases not matched to a gene; V was cut back by 5 bases and J by 3 bases. CDR1 and CDR2 (germline): KGHSH, LQKENI. The CDR3 region is CASSADRVLGGANVLTF. The CDR3 DNA follows: TGTGCCAGCTCAGCGGACAGGGTGTTGGGTGGGGCCAACGTCCTGACTTTC.

This chain joins TRBV13 and TRBJ1-5; D is unresolved. V was clipped by 5 bases and J by 6 bases, with 8 bases between them. The CDR3 contains 12 residues. Per germline, CDR1 PRHDT and CDR2 FYEKMQ (reference sequence). The CDR3 DNA reads as TGTGCCAGCAGCCCCGGGAGTCAGCCCCAGCATTTT. Translating it yields CASSPGSQPQHF. The full variable domain, its missing parts supplied by reference TRBV13 and TRBJ1-5, is AAGVIQSPRHLIKEKRETATLKCYPIPRHDTVYWYQQGPGQDPQFLISFYEKMQSDKGSIPDRFSAQQFSDYHSELNMSSLELGDSALYFCASSPGSQPQHFGDGTRLSIL.

V is TRBV5-5 and J is TRBJ1-2, with a weak D call TRBD1 (5 bases). This CDR3 spans 12 amino acids. Germline V gene lookup returns CDR1 SGHKS and CDR2 YYEKEE (reference sequence). V dropped 4 bases and J dropped 8 bases, with 12 bases sitting between them. The DNA for the CDR3 is TGTGCCAGCAGCACTCTGTGGGGCGGCTACACCTTC. The encoded protein is CASSTLWGGYTF.

The rearrangement joins TRBV7-6 to TRBJ1-5; D is uncertain. V was clipped by 5 bases and J by 4 bases, with 9 bases between them. The V gene's germline CDR1 is SGHVS and CDR2 FNYEAQ. The length of the CDR3 is 13 residues. The CDR3 DNA follows: TGTGCCAGCAGCCGGGGTCCGAATCAGCCCCAGCATTTT. Protein sequence: CASSRGPNQPQHF.

The chain carries TRBV7-9 and TRBJ1-3, with 8 bases identical to TRBD1. The CDR3 covers 15 residues. V dropped 4 bases and J dropped 2; count of bases not matched to a gene: 4. CDR1 SEHNR and CDR2 FQNEAQ come from the germline V gene (reference sequence). CDR3 in DNA: TGTGCCAGCAGCTCCGACAGGGGCCCTGGAAACACCATATATTTT. Its translation is CASSSDRGPGNTIYF.

This clone was counted a few times. The chain joins TRBV30 to TRBJ1-5, with D hard to call. The CDR3 is 17 residues long. V was pared by 0 bases and J by 2 bases, with 17 bases between. The germline gives CDR1 GTSNPN, CDR2 SVGIG (reference sequence). The CDR3 nucleotides read TGTGCCTGGAGTGTATTATTTGGGAGGGCTGGCAATCAGCCCCAGCATTTT. Amino acid sequence: CAWSVLFGRAGNQPQHF.

This chain connects TRBV28 to TRBJ1-1, with D possibly being TRBD1 (5 bases). Germline V gives CDR1 MDHEN, CDR2 SYDVKM. This CDR3 contains 13 residues. Trimming took 3 bases from V and 7 from J, leaving 12 bases between them. CDR3 sequence reads: CASSFRLDSEAFF. Here the CDR3 DNA reads TGTGCCAGCAGTTTCCGCCTTGACAGTGAAGCTTTCTTT.

The chain uses TRBV24-1 and TRBJ1-4; D is possibly TRBD1 (6 bases). The V gene's germline CDR1 is KGHDR and CDR2 SFDVKD. V was shortened by 4 bases and J by 8 bases, with 22 bases between the two germline ends. This CDR3 contains 17 residues. Here the CDR3 reads CATSDSKQGEEGEKLFF. As DNA, the CDR3 is TGTGCCACCAGTGACTCGAAACAGGGTGAAGAGGGAGAAAAACTGTTTTTT.

The chain recombines TRBV11-3 with TRBJ2-1; no definite D call. This CDR3 has 14 amino acids. V dropped 5 bases and J dropped 2 bases, with 10 bases sitting between them. CDR1 is SGHNT and CDR2 is YENEEA in the germline V gene. The CDR3 DNA reads TGTGCCAGCAGCCCACCGCGGACCTACAATGAGCAGTTCTTC. Amino acid sequence: CASSPPRTYNEQFF.

V and J are TRBV9 and TRBJ1-6, with unresolved D. There are 17 residues in the CDR3. Looked up from germline, CDR1 is SGDLS and CDR2 is YYNGEE. V was cut by 0 bases and J by 7 bases, with 17 bases left in between. The CDR3 DNA follows: TGTGCCAGCAGCGTAGCTGGCCACGGAGGTACGAATTCACCCCTCCACTTT. It translates to CASSVAGHGGTNSPLHF.

This clone was recorded a few times. The rearrangement uses TRBV9 and TRBJ1-6, with a weak D call TRBD1 (6 bases). V was shortened by 0 bases and J by 4 bases, with 14 bases between the two germline ends. The CDR3 has 17 residues. Germline V gives CDR1 SGDLS, CDR2 YYNGEE. CDR3 residues: CASSVVGTPGYNSPLHF. CDR3 in DNA: TGTGCCAGCAGCGTAGTCGGGACACCAGGATATAATTCACCCCTCCACTTT.

V gene TRBV27 combines with J gene TRBJ2-1; 15 bases agree with TRBD2. V was clipped by 4 bases and J by 10 bases; unmatched bases: 8. The CDR3 has 16 residues. Looked up from germline, CDR1 is MNHEY and CDR2 is SMNVEV (reference sequence). CDR3 DNA: TGTGCCAGCAGTTCCCCCGGGACTAGCGGGGGGACCGAGCAGTTCTTC. Translation gives CASSSPGTSGGTEQFF.

This clone was recorded once. The chain uses TRBV3-1 (or the pseudogene TRBV3-2) and TRBJ2-2; 9 bases line up with TRBD1. V trimming: 1 base; J trimming: 7 bases; junction bases outside the gene matches: 4. CDR1 and CDR2 from the germline V gene are LGHDT and YNNKEL (reference sequence). This CDR3 has 15 amino acids. CDR3 DNA: TGTGCCAGCAGCCAAGGGACAGGGGTTAACGGGGAGCTGTTTTTT. Protein sequence: CASSQGTGVNGELFF.

The rearrangement joins TRBV6-5 to TRBJ2-5; possible D gene TRBD2, 6 bases. Trimming took 6 bases from V and 0 from J, leaving 14 bases between them. In germline, CDR1 is MNHEY, CDR2 SVGAGI. The CDR3 runs 15 residues. The CDR3 protein is CASRRTRGNQETQYF. The CDR3 DNA follows: TGTGCCAGCAGACGTACGCGGGGAAACCAAGAGACCCAGTACTTC.

The chain carries TRBV6-1 and TRBJ1-1; tentative D call: TRBD1 (6 bases). V was trimmed by 2 bases and J by 5 bases, leaving 21 bases between them. The CDR3 length is 17 residues. Germline V CDR1 and CDR2: MNHNS, SASEGT. DNA for the CDR3: TGTGCCAGCAGTGAACCGGACGGAGGACATAGGGGGACTGAAGCTTTCTTT. Its translation is CASSEPDGGHRGTEAFF.

V usage is TRBV19 and J usage is TRBJ1-5; 11 positions match TRBD1. V shed 4 bases, J shed 6 bases, and the junction held 5 bases outside the gene matches. The CDR3 length is 15 residues. The germline CDR1 and CDR2 sequences are LNHDA and SQIVND (reference sequence). CDR3 sequence: CASSRTGGWGQPQHF. Written as DNA, the CDR3 is TGTGCCAGTAGTAGGACAGGGGGCTGGGGTCAGCCCCAGCATTTT.

The rearrangement links TRBV11-3 to TRBJ1-1; TRBD1 might be the D (5 bases). Germline lookup yields CDR1 SGHNT and CDR2 YENEEA. This CDR3 has 17 amino acids. Trimming took 5 bases from V and 4 from J, leaving 23 bases between them. The CDR3, as DNA: TGTGCCAGCAGCATATCACCGTTGGGGGGGAAATTCACTGAAGCTTTCTTT. It is translated as CASSISPLGGKFTEAFF.

The chain joins TRBV10-2 to TRBJ2-4; 7 bases are a match to TRBD1. There are 15 residues in the CDR3. J was trimmed by 3 bases and V by 4 bases; bases with no gene match: 6. The germline V gene has CDR1 WSHSY and CDR2 SAAADI. CDR3 DNA: TGCGCCAGCAGTGGGACAGGAGGAGACAAAAACATTCAGTACTTC. This codes for CASSGTGGDKNIQYF.